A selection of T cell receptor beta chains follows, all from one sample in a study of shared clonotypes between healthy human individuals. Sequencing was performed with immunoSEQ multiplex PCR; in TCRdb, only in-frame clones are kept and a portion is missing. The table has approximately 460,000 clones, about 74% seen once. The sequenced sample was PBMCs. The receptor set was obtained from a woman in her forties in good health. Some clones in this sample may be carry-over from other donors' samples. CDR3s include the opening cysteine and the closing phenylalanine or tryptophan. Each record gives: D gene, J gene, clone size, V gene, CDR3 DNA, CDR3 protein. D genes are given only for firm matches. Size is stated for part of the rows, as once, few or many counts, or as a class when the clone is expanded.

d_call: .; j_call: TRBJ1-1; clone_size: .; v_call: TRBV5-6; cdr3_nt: TGTGCCAGCAGCTTGTATGGTCCAGCGGGGCAGCCGAACACTGAAGCTTTCTTT; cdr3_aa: CASSLYGPAGQPNTEAFF
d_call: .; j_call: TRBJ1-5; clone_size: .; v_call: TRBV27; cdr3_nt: TGTGCCAGCAGACAGCCCCAGCATTTT; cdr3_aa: CASRQPQHF
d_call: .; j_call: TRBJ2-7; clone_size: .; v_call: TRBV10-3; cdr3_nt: TGTGCCATCAGTGACAGCTCCTACGAGCAGTACTTC; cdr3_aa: CAISDSSYEQYF
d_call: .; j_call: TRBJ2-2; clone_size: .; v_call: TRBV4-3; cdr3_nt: TGCGCCAGCAGTCACGATTGGCCCTACACCGGGGAGCTGTTTTTT; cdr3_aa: CASSHDWPYTGELFF
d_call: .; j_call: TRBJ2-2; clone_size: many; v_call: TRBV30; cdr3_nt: TGTGCCTGGAGTGTGGGGGAGAGGATTACCGGGGAGCTGTTTTTT; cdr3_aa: CAWSVGERITGELFF
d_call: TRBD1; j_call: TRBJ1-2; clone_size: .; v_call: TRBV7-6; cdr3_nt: TGTGCCAGCAGCTCCAACGGGGACAGACCTCTCACCTTC; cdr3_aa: CASSSNGDRPLTF
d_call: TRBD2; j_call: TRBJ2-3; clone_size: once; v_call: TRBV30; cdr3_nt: TGTGCCTTGACACCGGGACTAGCGGGAGGAGCGGATACGCAGTATTTT; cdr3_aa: CALTPGLAGGADTQYF
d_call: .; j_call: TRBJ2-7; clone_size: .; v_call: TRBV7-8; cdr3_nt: TGTGCCAGCAGCCCCCAACCAAATAGTTACGAGCAGTACTTC; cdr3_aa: CASSPQPNSYEQYF
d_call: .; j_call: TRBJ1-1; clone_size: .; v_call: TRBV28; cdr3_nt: TGTGCCAGCAGCCCCCCTCAGGGACCCACTGAAGCTTTCTTT; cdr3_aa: CASSPPQGPTEAFF
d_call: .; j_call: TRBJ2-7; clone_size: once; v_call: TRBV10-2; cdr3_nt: TGCGCCAGCCAGGGCGGATACGAGCAGTACTTC; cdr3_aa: CASQGGYEQYF
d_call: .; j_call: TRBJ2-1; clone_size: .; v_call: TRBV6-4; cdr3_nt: TGTGCCAGCAGCGCCTCAATGGAGTTCAATGAGCAGTTCTTC; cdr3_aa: CASSASMEFNEQFF
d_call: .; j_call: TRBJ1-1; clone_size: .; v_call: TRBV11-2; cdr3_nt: TGTGCCAGTAGACGAGTCGGGAACACTGAAGCTTTCTTT; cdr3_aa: CASRRVGNTEAFF
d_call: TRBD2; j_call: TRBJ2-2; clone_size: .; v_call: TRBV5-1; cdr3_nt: TGCGCCAGCAGCTTGGCTAGCGGTGTGAACACCGGGGAGCTGTTTTTT; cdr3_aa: CASSLASGVNTGELFF
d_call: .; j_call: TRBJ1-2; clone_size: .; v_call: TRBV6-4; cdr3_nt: TGTGCCAGCAGTGACTCGAGTTCGGGGAAGGGCTATGGCTACACCTTC; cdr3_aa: CASSDSSSGKGYGYTF
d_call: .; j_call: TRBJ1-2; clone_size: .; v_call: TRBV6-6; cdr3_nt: TGTGCCAGCAGTTACCTGCACAGTTATGGCTACACCTTC; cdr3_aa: CASSYLHSYGYTF
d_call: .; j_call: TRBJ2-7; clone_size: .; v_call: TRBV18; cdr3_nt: TGTGCCAGCTCACCTACTACTCCCGAGCAGTACTTC; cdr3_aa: CASSPTTPEQYF
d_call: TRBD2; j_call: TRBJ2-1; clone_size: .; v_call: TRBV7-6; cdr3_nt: TGTGCCAGCGCCACTAGCGGGTCCTACAATGAGCAGTTCTTC; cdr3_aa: CASATSGSYNEQFF
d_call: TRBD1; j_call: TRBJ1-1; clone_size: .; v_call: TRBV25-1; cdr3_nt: TGTGCCAGCAGTGACCCGGGACAGGGGGACACTGAAGCTTTCTTT; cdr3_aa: CASSDPGQGDTEAFF
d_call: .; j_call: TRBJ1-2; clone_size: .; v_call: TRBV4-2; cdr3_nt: TGTGCCAGCAGCCCGGGTTCGCCGGGCCGAAGAGCCTATGGCTACACCTTC; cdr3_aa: CASSPGSPGRRAYGYTF
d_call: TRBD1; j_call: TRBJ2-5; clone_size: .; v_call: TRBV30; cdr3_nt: TGTGCCTGGAGTGCCAGGGGGCAGGAGACCCAGTACTTC; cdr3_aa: CAWSARGQETQYF
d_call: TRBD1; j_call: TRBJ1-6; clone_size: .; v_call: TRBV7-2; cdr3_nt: TGTGCCAGCAGCCTTACAATCGGACAGGCTAATTCACCCCTCCACTTT; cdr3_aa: CASSLTIGQANSPLHF
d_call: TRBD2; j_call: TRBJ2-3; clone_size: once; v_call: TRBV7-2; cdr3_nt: TGTGCCAGCAGCCAAAGGACTAGCGGGGGTTTCACAGATACGCAGTATTTT; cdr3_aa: CASSQRTSGGFTDTQYF
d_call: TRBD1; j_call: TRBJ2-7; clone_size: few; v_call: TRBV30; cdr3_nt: TGTGCCTGGAGTCCAGGAGACAGGGTGAACGAGCAGTACTTC; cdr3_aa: CAWSPGDRVNEQYF
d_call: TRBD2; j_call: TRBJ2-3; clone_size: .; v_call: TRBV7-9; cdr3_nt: TGTGCCAGCAGCCCGGGGGGGGGTGCTAGCACAGATACGCAGTATTTT; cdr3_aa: CASSPGGGASTDTQYF
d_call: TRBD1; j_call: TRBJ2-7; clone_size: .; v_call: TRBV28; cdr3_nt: TGTGCCAGCAGTTCCATCGACAGGGCTCACGAGCAGTACTTC; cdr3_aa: CASSSIDRAHEQYF
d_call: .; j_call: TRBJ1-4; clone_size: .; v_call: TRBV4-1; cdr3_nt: TGCGCCAGCAGCCAATATCGGGAACTGTTTTTT; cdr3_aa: CASSQYRELFF
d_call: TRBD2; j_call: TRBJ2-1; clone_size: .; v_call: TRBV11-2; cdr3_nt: TGTGCCAGCAGCTTAGTGGCAGGGACTAGCGGGAGGAGTGAGCAGTTCTTC; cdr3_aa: CASSLVAGTSGRSEQFF
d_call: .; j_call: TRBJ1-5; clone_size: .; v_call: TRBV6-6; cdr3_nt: TGTGCCAGCAGTCCTGGCCCAGTTAGCAATCAGCCCCAGCATTTT; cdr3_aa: CASSPGPVSNQPQHF
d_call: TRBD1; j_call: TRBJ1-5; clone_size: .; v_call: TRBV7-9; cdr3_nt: TGTGCCAGCAGCTTAAGGGAGCTGACAGGGGGCTTCCCCAATCAGCCCCAGCATTTT; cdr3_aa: CASSLRELTGGFPNQPQHF
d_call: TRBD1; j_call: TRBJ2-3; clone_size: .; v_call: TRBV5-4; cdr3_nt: TGTGCCAGCAGCGTGGACAGGGGGACAAGCACAGATACGCAGTATTTT; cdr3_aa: CASSVDRGTSTDTQYF
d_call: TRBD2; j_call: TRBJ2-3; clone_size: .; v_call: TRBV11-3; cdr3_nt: TGTGCCAGCAGCTCGGGGGGGGCCGATGGAGATACGCAGTATTTT; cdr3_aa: CASSSGGADGDTQYF
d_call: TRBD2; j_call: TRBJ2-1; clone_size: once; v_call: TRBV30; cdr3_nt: TGTGCCTGGAGTTGGCTAGCGGGAAACAATGAGCAGTTCTTC; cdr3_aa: CAWSWLAGNNEQFF
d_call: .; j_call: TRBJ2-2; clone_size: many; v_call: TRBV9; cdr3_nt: TGTGCCAGCAGCGTAGGAGGCTTAAACACCGGGGAGCTGTTTTTT; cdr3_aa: CASSVGGLNTGELFF
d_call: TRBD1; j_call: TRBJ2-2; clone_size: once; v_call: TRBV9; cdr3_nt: TGTGCCAGCAAAAGAGACGCAGGGGGCGACACCGGGGAGCTGTTTTTT; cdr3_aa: CASKRDAGGDTGELFF
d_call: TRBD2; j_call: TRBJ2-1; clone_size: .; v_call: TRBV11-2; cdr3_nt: TGTGCCAGCAGCTCTAGCGGTCGGGACCTCGACAATGAGCAGTTCTTC; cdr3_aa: CASSSSGRDLDNEQFF
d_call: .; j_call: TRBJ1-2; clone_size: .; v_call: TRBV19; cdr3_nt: TGTGCCAGTAGCCCCACAGGGCTCTATGGCTACACCTTC; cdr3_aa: CASSPTGLYGYTF
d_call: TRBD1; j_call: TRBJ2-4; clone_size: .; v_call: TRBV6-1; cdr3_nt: TGTGCCAGCAGTGAACGATACTGGACAGGGTCGGACAAAAACATTCAGTACTTC; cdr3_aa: CASSERYWTGSDKNIQYF
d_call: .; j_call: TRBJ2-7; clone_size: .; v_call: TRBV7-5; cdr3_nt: TGTGTCGATCTTGTCGTCAGGAGAAACTACGAGCAGTACTTC; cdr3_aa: CVDLVVRRNYEQYF
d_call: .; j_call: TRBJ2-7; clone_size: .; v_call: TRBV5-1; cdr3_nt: TGCGCCAGCAGCTTGGAGGGGTACCTGGGAGAGCAGTACTTC; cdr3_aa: CASSLEGYLGEQYF
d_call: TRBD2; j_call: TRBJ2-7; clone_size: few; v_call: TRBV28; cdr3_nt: TGTGCCAGCAGCCCTAGCGGGAGGAGCTCCTACGAGCAGTACTTC; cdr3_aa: CASSPSGRSSYEQYF
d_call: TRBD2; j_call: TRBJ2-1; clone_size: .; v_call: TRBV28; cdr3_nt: TGTGCCAGCAGCGTAAGCGGGAGGGCCTACAATGAGCAGTTCTTC; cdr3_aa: CASSVSGRAYNEQFF
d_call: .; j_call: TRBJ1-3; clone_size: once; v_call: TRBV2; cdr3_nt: TGTGCCAGCACAGATAGTCGTCCGGGGACTGGAAACACCATATATTTT; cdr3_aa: CASTDSRPGTGNTIYF
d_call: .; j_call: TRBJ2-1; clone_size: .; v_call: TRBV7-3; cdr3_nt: TGTGCCAGCAGCTTTGGCGGGGCAAACAATGAGCAGTTCTTC; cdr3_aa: CASSFGGANNEQFF
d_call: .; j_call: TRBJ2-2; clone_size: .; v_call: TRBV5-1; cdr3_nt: TGCGCCAGCAGTCGCAGGACCGACACCGGGGAGCTGTTTTTT; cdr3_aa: CASSRRTDTGELFF
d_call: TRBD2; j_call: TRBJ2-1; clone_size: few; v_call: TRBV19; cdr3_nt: TGTGCCAGTAGGGCGGCGACTAGCGGGAGGGCCTCCAATGAGCAGTTCTTC; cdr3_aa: CASRAATSGRASNEQFF
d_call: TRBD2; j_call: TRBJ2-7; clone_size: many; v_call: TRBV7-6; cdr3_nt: TGTGCCAGCAGCCCTAGGACTAGTGGGGCCTACGAGCAGTACTTC; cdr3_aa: CASSPRTSGAYEQYF
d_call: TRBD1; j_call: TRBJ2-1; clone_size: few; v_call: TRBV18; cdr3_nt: TGTGCCAGCTCACCGCAGGGACAGGGGGCCGATGAGCAGTTCTTC; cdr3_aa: CASSPQGQGADEQFF
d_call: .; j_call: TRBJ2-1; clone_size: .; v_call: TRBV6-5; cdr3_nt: TGTGCCAGCAGATCCGGGACTCGATCCTACAATGAGCAGTTCTTC; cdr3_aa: CASRSGTRSYNEQFF
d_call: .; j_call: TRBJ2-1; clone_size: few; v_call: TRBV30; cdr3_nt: TGTGCCTGGAGTGTAGGTTACAATGAGCAGTTCTTC; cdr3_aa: CAWSVGYNEQFF
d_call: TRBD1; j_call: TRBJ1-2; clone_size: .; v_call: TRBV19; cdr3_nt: TGTGCCAGTAGTAACAGCTGGGGACAGGGTCGAAATGGCTACACCTTC; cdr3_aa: CASSNSWGQGRNGYTF
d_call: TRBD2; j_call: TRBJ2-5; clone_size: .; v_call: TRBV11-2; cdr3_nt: TGTGCCAGCAGCTCGGGGGGGACACAGAAAGAGACCCAGTACTTC; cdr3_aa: CASSSGGTQKETQYF
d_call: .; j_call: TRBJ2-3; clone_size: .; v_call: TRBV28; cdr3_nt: TGTGCCAGCAGTTCAGGGGACACAGATACGCAGTATTTT; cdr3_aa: CASSSGDTDTQYF
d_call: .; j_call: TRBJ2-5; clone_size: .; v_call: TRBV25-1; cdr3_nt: TGTGCCAGCAGCGTTGAAGAGACCCAGTACTTC; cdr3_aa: CASSVEETQYF
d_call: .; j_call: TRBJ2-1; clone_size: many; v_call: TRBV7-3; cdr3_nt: TGTGCCAGCAGCCCGACGCTAGCGTTTGATGAGCAGTTCTTC; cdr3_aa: CASSPTLAFDEQFF
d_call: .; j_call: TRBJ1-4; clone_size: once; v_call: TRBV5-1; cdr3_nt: TGCGCCAGCAGCTTGGAAGATAATGAAAAACTGTTTTTT; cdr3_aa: CASSLEDNEKLFF